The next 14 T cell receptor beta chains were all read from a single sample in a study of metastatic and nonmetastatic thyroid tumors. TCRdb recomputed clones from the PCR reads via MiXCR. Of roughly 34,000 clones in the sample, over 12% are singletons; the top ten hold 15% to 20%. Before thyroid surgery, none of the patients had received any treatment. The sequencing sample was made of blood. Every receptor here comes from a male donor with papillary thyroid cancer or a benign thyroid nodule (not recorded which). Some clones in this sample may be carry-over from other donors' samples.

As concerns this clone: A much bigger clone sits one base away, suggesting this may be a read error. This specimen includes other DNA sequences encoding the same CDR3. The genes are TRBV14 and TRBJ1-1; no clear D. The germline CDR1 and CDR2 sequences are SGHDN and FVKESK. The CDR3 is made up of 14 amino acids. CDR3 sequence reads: CASSQVGRNTEAFF. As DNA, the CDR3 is TGTGCCAGCAGCCAAGTCGGGAGGAACACTGAAGCCTTCTTT.

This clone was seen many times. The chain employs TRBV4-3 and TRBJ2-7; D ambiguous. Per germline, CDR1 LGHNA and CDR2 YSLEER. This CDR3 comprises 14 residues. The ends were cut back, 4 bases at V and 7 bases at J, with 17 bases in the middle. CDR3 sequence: CASSRTSVPEEQYF. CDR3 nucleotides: TGCGCCAGCAGCCGAACCTCGGTACCCGAGGAGCAGTACTTC.

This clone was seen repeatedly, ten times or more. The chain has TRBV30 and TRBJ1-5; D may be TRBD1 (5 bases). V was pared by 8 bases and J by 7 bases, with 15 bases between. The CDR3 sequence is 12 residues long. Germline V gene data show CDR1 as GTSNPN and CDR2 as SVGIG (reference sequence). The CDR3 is CALRQGAQPQHF. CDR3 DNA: TGTGCCCTCCGGCAGGGTGCCCAGCCCCAGCATTTT.

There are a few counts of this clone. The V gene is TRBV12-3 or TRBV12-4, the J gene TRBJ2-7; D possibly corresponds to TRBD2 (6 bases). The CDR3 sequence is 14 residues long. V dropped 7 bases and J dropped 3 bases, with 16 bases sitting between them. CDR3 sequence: CASTSDGGGYEQYF. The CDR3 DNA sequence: TGTGCCAGCACCTCGGACGGGGGAGGCTACGAGCAGTACTTC.

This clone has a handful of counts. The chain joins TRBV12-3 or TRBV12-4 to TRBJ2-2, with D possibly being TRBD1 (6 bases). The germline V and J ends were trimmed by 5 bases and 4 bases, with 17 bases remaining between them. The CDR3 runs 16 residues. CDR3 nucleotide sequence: TGTGCCAGCAGTCCCTCGACAGGCGCTATCACCGGGGAGCTGTTTTTT. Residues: CASSPSTGAITGELFF.

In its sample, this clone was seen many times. The CDR3 here is CASSLYSGRAAGTQYF. CDR3 nucleotides: TGTGCCAGCAGCTTATATAGCGGGAGGGCCGCGGGGACCCAGTACTTC. The rearrangement links TRBV13 to TRBJ2-5; 11 positions match TRBD2. Germline CDR1 PRHDT, CDR2 FYEKMQ (reference sequence). The V gene end was trimmed by 2 bases and the J gene end by 7 bases; junction bases not matched to a gene: 9. This CDR3 is built from 16 residues.

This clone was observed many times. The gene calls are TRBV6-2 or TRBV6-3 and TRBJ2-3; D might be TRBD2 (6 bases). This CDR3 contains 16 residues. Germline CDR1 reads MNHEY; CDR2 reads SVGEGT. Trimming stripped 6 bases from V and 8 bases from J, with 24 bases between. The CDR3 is CASSTMGTPRPFTQYF. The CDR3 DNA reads TGTGCCAGCAGCACTATGGGGACTCCAAGGCCTTTTACGCAGTATTTT.

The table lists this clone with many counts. The CDR3 sequence is CASSRDSGEKLFF. CDR3 bases: TGCGCCAGCAGCCGCGACAGCGGTGAAAAACTGTTTTTT. The chain is built from TRBV5-1 and TRBJ1-4; D may be TRBD1 (5 bases). The V and J ends lost 4 bases and 7 bases respectively, with 11 bases between them. CDR1 is SGHRS and CDR2 is YFSETQ in the germline V gene. The CDR3 extends over 13 amino acids.

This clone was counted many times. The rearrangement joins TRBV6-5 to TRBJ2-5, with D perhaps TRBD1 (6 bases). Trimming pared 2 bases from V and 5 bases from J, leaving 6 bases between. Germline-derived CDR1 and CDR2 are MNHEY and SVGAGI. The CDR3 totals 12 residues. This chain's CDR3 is CASSYTGETQYF. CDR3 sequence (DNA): TGTGCCAGCAGTTACACAGGGGAGACCCAGTACTTC.

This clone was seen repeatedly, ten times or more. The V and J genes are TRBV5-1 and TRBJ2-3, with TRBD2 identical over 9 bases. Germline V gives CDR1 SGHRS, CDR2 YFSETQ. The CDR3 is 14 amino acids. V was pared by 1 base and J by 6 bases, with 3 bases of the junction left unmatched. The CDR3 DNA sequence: TGCGCCAGCAGCTTGAACGCGGGAGGGGATACGCAGTATTTT. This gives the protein CASSLNAGGDTQYF.

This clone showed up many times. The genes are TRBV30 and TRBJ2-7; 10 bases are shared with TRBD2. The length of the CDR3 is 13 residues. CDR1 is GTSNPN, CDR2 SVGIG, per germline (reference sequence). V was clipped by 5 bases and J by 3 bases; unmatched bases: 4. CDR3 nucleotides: TGTGCCTGGGCTAGCGGGAGCGGCTACGAGCAGTACTTC. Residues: CAWASGSGYEQYF.

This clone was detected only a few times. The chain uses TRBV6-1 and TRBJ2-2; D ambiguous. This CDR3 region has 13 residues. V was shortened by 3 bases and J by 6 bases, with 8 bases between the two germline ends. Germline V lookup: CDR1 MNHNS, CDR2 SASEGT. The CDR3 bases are TGTGCCAGCAGTGATTTCATGTCCGGGGAGCTGTTTTTT. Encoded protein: CASSDFMSGELFF.

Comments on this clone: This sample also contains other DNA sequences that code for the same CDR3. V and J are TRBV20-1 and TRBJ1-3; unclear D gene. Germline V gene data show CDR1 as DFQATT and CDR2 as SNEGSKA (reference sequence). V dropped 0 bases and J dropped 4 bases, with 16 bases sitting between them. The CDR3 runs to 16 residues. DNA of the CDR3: TGCAGTGCTAGAGATCCAGGTACCCTCTCCGGAAACACCATATATTTT. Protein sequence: CSARDPGTLSGNTIYF.

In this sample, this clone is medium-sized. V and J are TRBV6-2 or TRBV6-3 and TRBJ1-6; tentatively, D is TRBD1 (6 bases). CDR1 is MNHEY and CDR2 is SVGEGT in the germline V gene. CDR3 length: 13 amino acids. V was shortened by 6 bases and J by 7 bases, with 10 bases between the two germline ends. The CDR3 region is CASSWDKNSPLHF. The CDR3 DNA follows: TGTGCCAGCAGCTGGGACAAGAATTCACCCCTCCACTTT.